The rows below give T cell receptor beta chains drawn from one sample of a study of control samples from healthy donors and cancer patients. TCRdb keeps only in-frame clones here, not all; method: immunoSEQ multiplex PCR. The data contain 75,000 to 95,000 clones, approximately 84% of them seen just once; the ten biggest clones take up around 35%. What was sequenced was PBMCs. Every receptor here comes from a man between 65 and 85 years old with lung cancer. Both conserved end residues are part of each CDR3. Each record gives: V gene, J gene, CDR3 protein.

>TRBV5-1|TRBJ2-5
CASSLDPGPSGETQYF
>TRBV19|TRBJ1-2
CASSYRTGGDYGYTF
>TRBV9|TRBJ1-4
CASSVGGPNEKLFF
>TRBV29-1|TRBJ2-1
CSTRGGASSYNEQFF
>TRBV2|TRBJ2-2
CASSGKTSGGALLGELFF
>TRBV25-1|TRBJ2-5
CASSVHREQETQYF
>TRBV7-2|TRBJ1-2
CASSLTPAAYTF
>TRBV2|TRBJ1-4
CAMRRTGNEKLFF
>TRBV5-1|TRBJ2-2
CASKMETGFTGELFF
>TRBV11-1|TRBJ1-1
CASSSVNTEAFF
>TRBV24-1|TRBJ2-5
CATSDFRRGETQYF
>TRBV28|TRBJ1-2
CASSLVGDSYGYTF
>TRBV28|TRBJ1-5
CASSLGAYNQPQHF
>TRBV5-1|TRBJ2-2
CASSLGLAGRFTGELFF
>TRBV19|TRBJ1-5
CASSIPLDRSNQPQHF
>TRBV6-5|TRBJ2-3
CASSYFRGPSTDTQYF
>TRBV18|TRBJ2-7
CASSPERGRLDEQYF
>TRBV18|TRBJ1-5
CASSRGQNANQPQHF
>TRBV27|TRBJ2-7
CASSFGGYEQYF
>TRBV15|TRBJ2-5
CATSRAGGRGQETQYF
>TRBV19|TRBJ2-3
CASSTPGLRVSDTQYF
>TRBV7-9|TRBJ2-1
CASSSTPSGVFYNEQFF
>TRBV5-1|TRBJ2-1
CASSLEGLNEQFF
>TRBV5-4|TRBJ2-7
CASSLSTGPYEQYF
>TRBV25-1|TRBJ1-2
CASSEGRNYGYTF
>TRBV7-7|TRBJ2-2
CASSPIAGRNTGELFF
>TRBV18|TRBJ1-1
CASSPLNIGLTEAFF
>TRBV19|TRBJ1-2
CASSIDGHGGYTF
>TRBV4-3|TRBJ2-7
CASSQGTGDEQYF
>TRBV6-5|TRBJ1-6
CASSRSGHYNSPLHF
>TRBV11-2|TRBJ2-3
CASSLEVTSGAAARTDTQYF
>TRBV27|TRBJ2-7
CASSLNGPRAGGLYEQYF
>TRBV30|TRBJ2-3
CAWAGADTQYF
>TRBV5-8|TRBJ2-7
CASRDLHGSHEQYF
>TRBV18|TRBJ2-7
CASSPQTSYEQYF
>TRBV2|TRBJ1-2
CASSEVGGAGYGYTF
>TRBV27|TRBJ1-6
CASSFLGYNSPLHF
>TRBV6-2/TRBV6-3|TRBJ2-5
CASSTGLAGGQETQYF
>TRBV27|TRBJ1-1
CASSPGTGGVGTEAFF
>TRBV9|TRBJ2-1
CASSVVEGGEQFF
>TRBV5-1|TRBJ1-4
CASSPPTDEKLFF
>TRBV28|TRBJ1-4
CASSSEIKKLFF
>TRBV18|TRBJ2-4
CASSPQLPGQGAVKNIQYF
>TRBV9|TRBJ2-3
CASSERIPGQGRGTQYF
>TRBV6-5|TRBJ2-1
CASTERKNNEQFF
>TRBV7-9|TRBJ1-1
CASRRGRGNTEAFF
>TRBV24-1|TRBJ2-2
CATSEPYRGNTGELFF
>TRBV9|TRBJ2-2
CASSVVQNTGELFF
>TRBV9|TRBJ1-1
CASSVDLQGSALNTEAFF
>TRBV3-1/TRBV3-2|TRBJ1-1
CASSAAGTEAFF
>TRBV21-1|TRBJ2-7
CASSKAWVRRTTEQYF
>TRBV7-3|TRBJ2-3
CASSVQGFRTDTQYF
>TRBV7-3|TRBJ2-2
CASSKDSPGELFF
>TRBV28|TRBJ2-1
CASSLEQVGDGDEQFF
>TRBV29-1|TRBJ2-3
CSVGSTQRGTDTQYF